A selection of T cell receptor beta chains follows, all from one sample in a study of T cell responses to AZD1222 COVID-19 vaccine. The table came from immunoSEQ multiplex PCR; TCRdb's copy has only in-frame clones and leaves some out. The sample carries around 140,000 clones, 92% recorded once. The specimen was peripheral blood, collected 28 days after the second AZD1222 dose. These receptors were collected from an adult who received the AZD1222 COVID-19 vaccine. Both conserved end residues are trimmed from each CDR3. Each record gives: V gene, J gene, CDR3 protein.

v_gene: TRBV12-3/TRBV12-4
j_gene: TRBJ1-1
CDR3aa: ASTLAGTTEAF

v_gene: TRBV7-9
j_gene: TRBJ1-5
CDR3aa: ASSPTGTQPQH

v_gene: TRBV7-2
j_gene: TRBJ1-4
CDR3aa: ASSSTGTPREKLF

v_gene: TRBV11-2
j_gene: TRBJ2-7
CDR3aa: ASRSPTGKKYEQY

v_gene: TRBV28
j_gene: TRBJ1-1
CDR3aa: ASSLYMEDTEAF

v_gene: TRBV11-1
j_gene: TRBJ2-6
CDR3aa: ASWAGTGANVLT

v_gene: TRBV30
j_gene: TRBJ2-1
CDR3aa: AWRASGTNEQF

v_gene: TRBV5-6
j_gene: TRBJ2-1
CDR3aa: ASSLAGGAGNEQF

v_gene: TRBV29-1
j_gene: TRBJ1-2
CDR3aa: SADFGQGYGYT

v_gene: TRBV28
j_gene: TRBJ1-5
CDR3aa: ASSPQGAGQPQH

v_gene: TRBV28
j_gene: TRBJ1-2
CDR3aa: ASSSGTGIPGYT

v_gene: TRBV4-3
j_gene: TRBJ1-2
CDR3aa: ASSQGAGEGYT

v_gene: TRBV5-1
j_gene: TRBJ2-2
CDR3aa: ASSPAPPTGPAGELF

v_gene: TRBV28
j_gene: TRBJ1-6
CDR3aa: ASKTDLNSPLH

v_gene: TRBV4-1
j_gene: TRBJ2-1
CDR3aa: ASSQVIVGLAGGSYNEQF

v_gene: TRBV19
j_gene: TRBJ1-2
CDR3aa: ASSTRGSGSRGYT

v_gene: TRBV18
j_gene: TRBJ1-5
CDR3aa: ASSPPGGNQPQH

v_gene: TRBV5-1
j_gene: TRBJ2-1
CDR3aa: ASSFVQGSDEQF

v_gene: TRBV7-8
j_gene: TRBJ2-1
CDR3aa: ASRSAVGRLGGRGYEQF

v_gene: TRBV5-4
j_gene: TRBJ1-1
CDR3aa: ASSQLQGESTEAF

v_gene: TRBV6-5
j_gene: TRBJ1-4
CDR3aa: ATISDREKLF

v_gene: TRBV27
j_gene: TRBJ1-1
CDR3aa: ASSPQIPARAF

v_gene: TRBV10-3
j_gene: TRBJ1-1
CDR3aa: AIRKAGSNTEAF

v_gene: TRBV27
j_gene: TRBJ2-5
CDR3aa: ASSYLGETQY

v_gene: TRBV27
j_gene: TRBJ1-5
CDR3aa: ASSLGQVGQPQH

v_gene: TRBV28
j_gene: TRBJ1-2
CDR3aa: ASSLANNYGYT

v_gene: TRBV29-1
j_gene: TRBJ2-3
CDR3aa: SVEARLAGGAADTQY

v_gene: TRBV9
j_gene: TRBJ1-2
CDR3aa: ASSTSVEGENYGYT

v_gene: TRBV2
j_gene: TRBJ2-3
CDR3aa: ASSSQGAGSTDTQY

v_gene: TRBV19
j_gene: TRBJ1-1
CDR3aa: ATLGGEAF

v_gene: TRBV12-3/TRBV12-4
j_gene: TRBJ1-2
CDR3aa: ASSPDGLYGYT

v_gene: TRBV9
j_gene: TRBJ1-1
CDR3aa: ASSVATGQVNTEAF

v_gene: TRBV14
j_gene: TRBJ2-7
CDR3aa: ASSQETGTGYEQY